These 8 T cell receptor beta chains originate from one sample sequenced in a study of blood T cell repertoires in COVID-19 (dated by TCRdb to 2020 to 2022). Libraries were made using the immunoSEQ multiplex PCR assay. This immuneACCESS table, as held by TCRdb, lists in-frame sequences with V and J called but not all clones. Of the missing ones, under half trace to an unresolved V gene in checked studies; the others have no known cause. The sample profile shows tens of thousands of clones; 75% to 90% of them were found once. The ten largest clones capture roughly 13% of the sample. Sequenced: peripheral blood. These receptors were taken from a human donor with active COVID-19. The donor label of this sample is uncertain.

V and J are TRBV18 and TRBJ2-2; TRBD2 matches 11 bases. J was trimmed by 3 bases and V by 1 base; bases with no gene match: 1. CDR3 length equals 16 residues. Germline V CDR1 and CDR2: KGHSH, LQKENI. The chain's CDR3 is CASSPLAGGDTGELFF. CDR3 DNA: TGTGCCAGCTCACCACTAGCGGGAGGGGACACCGGGGAGCTGTTTTTT. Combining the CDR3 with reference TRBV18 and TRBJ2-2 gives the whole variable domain NAGVMQNPRHLVRRRGQEARLRCSPMKGHSHVYWYRQLPEEGLKFMVYLQKENIIDESGMPKERFSAEFPKEGPSILRIQQVVRGDSAAYFCASSPLAGGDTGELFFGEGSRLTVL.

CDR3 amino acids: CASSGLVDAQYF. CDR3 in DNA: TGTGCCAGCAGCGGACTCGTGGACGCGCAGTACTTC. The rearrangement links TRBV2 to TRBJ2-7; D perhaps matches TRBD2 (5 bases). The germline V gene has CDR1 SNHLY and CDR2 FYNNEI. V was clipped by 6 bases and J by 9 bases, with 15 bases between them. This CDR3 has 12 residues. The complete variable domain, with remaining parts taken from reference TRBV2 and TRBJ2-7, reads EPEVTQTPSHQVTQMGQEVILRCVPISNHLYFYWYRQILGQKVEFLVSFYNNEISEKSEIFDDQFSVERPDGSNFTLKIRSTKLEDSAMYFCASSGLVDAQYFGPGTRLTVT.

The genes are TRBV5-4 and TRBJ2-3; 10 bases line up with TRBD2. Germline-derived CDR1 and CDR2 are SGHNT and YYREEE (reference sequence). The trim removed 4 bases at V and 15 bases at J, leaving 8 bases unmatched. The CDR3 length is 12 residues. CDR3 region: CASSGLSGGLYF. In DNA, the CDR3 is TGTGCCAGCAGCGGGCTTAGCGGGGGGCTCTATTTT.

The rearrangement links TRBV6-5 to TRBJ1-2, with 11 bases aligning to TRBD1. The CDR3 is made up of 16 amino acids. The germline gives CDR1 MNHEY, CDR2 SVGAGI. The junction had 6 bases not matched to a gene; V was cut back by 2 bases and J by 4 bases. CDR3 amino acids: CASSYARTGGGYGYTF. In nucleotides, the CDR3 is TGTGCCAGCAGTTACGCGAGGACAGGGGGCGGCTATGGCTACACCTTC.

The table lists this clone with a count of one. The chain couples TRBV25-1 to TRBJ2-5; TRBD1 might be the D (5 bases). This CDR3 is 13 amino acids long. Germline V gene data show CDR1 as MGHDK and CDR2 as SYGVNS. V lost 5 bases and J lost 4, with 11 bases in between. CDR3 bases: TGTGCCAGCAGTTCTCCAGGGTTAGAGACCCAGTACTTC. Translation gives CASSSPGLETQYF.

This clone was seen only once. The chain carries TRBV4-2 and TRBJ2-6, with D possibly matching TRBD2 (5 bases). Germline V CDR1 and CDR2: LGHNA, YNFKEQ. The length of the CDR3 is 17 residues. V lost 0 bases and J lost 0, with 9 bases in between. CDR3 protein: CASSQDFGSSGANVLTF. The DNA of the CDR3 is TGTGCCAGCAGCCAAGATTTTGGGAGCTCTGGGGCCAACGTCCTGACTTTC.

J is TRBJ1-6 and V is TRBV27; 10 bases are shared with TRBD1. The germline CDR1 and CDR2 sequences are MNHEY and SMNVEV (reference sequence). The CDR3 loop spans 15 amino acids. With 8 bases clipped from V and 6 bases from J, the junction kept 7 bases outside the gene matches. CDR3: CASHRDRGFNSPLHF. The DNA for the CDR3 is TGTGCCAGCCACCGGGACAGGGGCTTTAATTCACCCCTCCACTTT.

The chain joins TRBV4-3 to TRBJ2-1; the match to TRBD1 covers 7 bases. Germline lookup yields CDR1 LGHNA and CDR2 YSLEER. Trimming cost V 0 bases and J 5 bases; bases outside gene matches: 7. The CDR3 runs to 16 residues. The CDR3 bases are TGCGCCAGCAGCCAAGACTTTGGGCAGGGGGACAATGAGCAGTTCTTC. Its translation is CASSQDFGQGDNEQFF.